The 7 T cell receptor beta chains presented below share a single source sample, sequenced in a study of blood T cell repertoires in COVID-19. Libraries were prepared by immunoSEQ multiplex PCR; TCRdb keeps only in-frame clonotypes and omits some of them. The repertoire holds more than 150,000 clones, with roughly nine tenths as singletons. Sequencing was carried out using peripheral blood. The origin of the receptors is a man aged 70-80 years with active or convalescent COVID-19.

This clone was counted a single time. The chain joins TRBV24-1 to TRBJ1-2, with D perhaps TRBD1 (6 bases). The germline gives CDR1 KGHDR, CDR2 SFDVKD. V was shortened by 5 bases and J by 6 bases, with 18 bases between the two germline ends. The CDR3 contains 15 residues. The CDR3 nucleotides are TGTGCCACCAGTGGAGTGGAGGGGGGGCATCATGGCTACACCTTC. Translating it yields CATSGVEGGHHGYTF.

The CDR3 loop is CAWRVERQLGTEAFF. Here the CDR3 DNA reads TGTGCCTGGAGGGTGGAGAGACAGCTGGGCACTGAAGCTTTCTTT. The chain combines TRBV30 with TRBJ1-1; maybe TRBD1 (5 bases). V lost 3 bases and J 4 bases, leaving 18 bases between the germline ends. The CDR3 is 15 amino acids. Germline CDR1 reads GTSNPN; CDR2 reads SVGIG (reference sequence).

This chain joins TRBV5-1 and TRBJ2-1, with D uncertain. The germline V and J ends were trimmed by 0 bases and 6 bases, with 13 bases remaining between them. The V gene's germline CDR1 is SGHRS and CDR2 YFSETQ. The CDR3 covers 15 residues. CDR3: CASSLAGGGPNEQFF. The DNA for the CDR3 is TGCGCCAGCAGCTTGGCCGGCGGTGGCCCCAATGAGCAGTTCTTC. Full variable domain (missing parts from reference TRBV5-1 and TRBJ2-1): KAGVTQTPRYLIKTRGQQVTLSCSPISGHRSVSWYQQTPGQGLQFLFEYFSETQRNKGNFPGRFSGRQFSNSRSEMNVSTLELGDSALYLCASSLAGGGPNEQFFGPGTRLTVL.

The CDR3, as DNA: TGTGCCAGTAGTATAGGGACAGGGGGGGACACTGAAGCTTTCTTT. Residues: CASSIGTGGDTEAFF. The chain links TRBV19 to TRBJ1-1, with 10 bases lining up with TRBD1. CDR3 length: 15 amino acids. The germline gives CDR1 LNHDA, CDR2 SQIVND (reference sequence). V was pared by 1 base and J by 3 bases, with 2 bases of the junction left unmatched.

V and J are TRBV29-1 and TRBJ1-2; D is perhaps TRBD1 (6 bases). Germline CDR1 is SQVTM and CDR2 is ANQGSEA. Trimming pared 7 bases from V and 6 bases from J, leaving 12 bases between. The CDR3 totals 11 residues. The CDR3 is CSGGGLDGYTF. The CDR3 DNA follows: TGCAGCGGGGGGGGCTTGGATGGCTACACCTTC. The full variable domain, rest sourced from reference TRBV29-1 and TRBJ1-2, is SAVISQKPSRDICQRGTSLTIQCQVDSQVTMMFWYRQQPGQSLTLIATANQGSEATYESGFVIDKFPISRPNLTFSTLTVSNMSPEDSSIYLCSGGGLDGYTFGSGTRLTVV.

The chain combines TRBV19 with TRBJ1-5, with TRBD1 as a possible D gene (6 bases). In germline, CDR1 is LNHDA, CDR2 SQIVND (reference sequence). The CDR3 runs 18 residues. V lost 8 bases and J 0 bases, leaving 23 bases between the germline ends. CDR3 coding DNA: TGTGCCAGTCGGACCAACAGGGAGACCGAAAGTAGCAATCAGCCCCAGCATTTT. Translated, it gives CASRTNRETESSNQPQHF.

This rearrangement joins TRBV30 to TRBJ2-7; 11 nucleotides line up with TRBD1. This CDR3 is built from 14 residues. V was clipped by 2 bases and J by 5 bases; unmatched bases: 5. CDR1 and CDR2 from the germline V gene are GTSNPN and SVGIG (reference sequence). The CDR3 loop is CAWSRWDRGNEQYF. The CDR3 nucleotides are TGTGCCTGGAGTAGATGGGACAGGGGGAACGAGCAGTACTTC. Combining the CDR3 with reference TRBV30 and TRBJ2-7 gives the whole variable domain SQTIHQWPATLVQPVGSPLSLECTVEGTSNPNLYWYRQAAGRGLQLLFYSVGIGQISSEVPQNLSASRPQDRQFILSSKKLLLSDSGFYLCAWSRWDRGNEQYFGPGTRLTVT.